This TCR beta chain originates from a study of T cells after yellow fever vaccination. Turning to this clonotype: The antigen remains unidentified.

Deletions cut 6 bases from V and 6 bases from J, with 16 bases between. The CDR3 runs to 14 residues. Germline V gene data show CDR1 as MNHEY and CDR2 as SMNVEV (reference sequence). Whole-study findings and limits: From the bulk population, abundant clonotypes could contaminate and appear within FACS-sorted repertoires.

Making TCR cDNA involved 5'RACE template switching, which added UMIs and a universal primer site. TCRdb processed the 5' RACE reads anew with MiXCR; each CDR3 protein has one entry. Of approximately 160,000 distinct CDR3 sequences listed, about 6% are singletons. The chain uses TRBV27 and TRBJ2-3, with D perhaps matching TRBD1 or TRBD2 (5 bases each). This specimen consisted of CD4+ T cells sorted from PBMCs, obtained on the day of the first yellow fever vaccination. The source is a young man who received the YFV17D yellow fever vaccine. CDR3 DNA: TGTGCCAGCAGGTGGAGAGGGGTGGGCGATACGCAGTATTTT. Translating it yields CASRWRGVGDTQYF.